The T cell receptor (beta chain) under discussion was sequenced for a study of Ad26.COV2.S vaccination and SARS-CoV-2 variants. The protocol was immunoSEQ multiplex PCR, while the TCRdb copy is restricted to in-frame clones and leaves out a portion. Seen here are approximately 300,000 clones, 70% to 90% observed once, and the top ten hold 2% to 2.5%. The CDR3 extends over 13 amino acids. Trimming took 6 bases from V and 4 from J, leaving 10 bases between them. Treatment meaning: about 20 received Ad26.COV2.S at low or high dose, single or two shots; several received placebo; per-sample allocation not given. Specimen acquisition occurred on day 63 following the initial vaccine or placebo injection.

The receptor was derived from a person aged 18 to 59 who received the Ad26.COV2.S COVID-19 vaccine or a placebo. The chain joins TRBV12-3 or TRBV12-4 to TRBJ1-5, with a weak D call TRBD1 (6 bases). The source was peripheral blood, collected in a trial of Ad26.COV2.S vaccine versus placebo. CDR3 sequence (DNA): TGTGCCAGCAGGGCAGGGGTAAATCAGCCCCAGCATTTT. It yields the protein CASRAGVNQPQHF.